The 6 T cell receptor beta chains reported below all come from one sample, sequenced in a study of T cells expressing NK-cell markers. TCRdb re-called the 5' RACE reads; every CDR3 protein appears as one record, without DNA. This sample's table reports about half a million distinct CDR3 sequences. The specimen sequenced was blood T cells: a sorted CD56 or NKG2C T cell subset, CD4+ or CD8+ T cells, or bulk PBMC T cells (not recorded which). Every receptor here comes from a woman aged 50 to 65 in good health.

The chain joins TRBV12-3 or TRBV12-4 to TRBJ2-5; with no DNA, the TCRdb D assignment of TRBD2 cannot be verified. This CDR3 has 13 residues. CDR3 sequence reads: CASTLGLVGTQYF.

The V call is TRBV6-2 or TRBV6-3, the J call TRBJ1-1; TCRdb selects TRBD1, and the lack of DNA leaves this call unchecked. The CDR3 length is 16 residues. The germline CDR1 and CDR2 sequences are MNHEY and SVGEGT. CDR3 residues: CASRRTLTESNTEAFF.

The chain couples TRBV6-4 to TRBJ2-3; the TCRdb call, TRBD2, lacks DNA for checking. The CDR3 spans 16 residues. Germline-derived CDR1 and CDR2 are MRHNA and SNTAGT. This chain's CDR3 is CASSDSVGGSADTQYF.

This chain links TRBV29-1 with TRBJ2-2. Germline assignment: CDR1 SQVTM and CDR2 ANQGSEA. This CDR3 has 11 amino acids. CDR3 region: CSVEVDGELFF.

V and J are TRBV27 and TRBJ1-2; TCRdb's assignment of TRBD1 cannot be checked, as there is no DNA. Germline V CDR1 and CDR2: MNHEY, SMNVEV (reference sequence). The CDR3 runs to 14 residues. CDR3: CASKFTGANYGYTF.

The chain links TRBV20-1 to TRBJ2-3. Germline CDR1 DFQATT, CDR2 SNEGSKA (reference sequence). The CDR3 extends over 13 amino acids. The CDR3: CSARLDFTDTQYF.